The sequence of this TCR beta chain was determined in a study of OX40 agonist ivuxolimab in advanced cancers. Notes on the study in general: At doses 0.1 to 3.0 mg/kg, CD4+ and CD8+ clones expanded.

Libraries were prepared by immunoSEQ multiplex PCR; TCRdb keeps only in-frame clonotypes and omits some of them. The table lists 95,000 to 150,000 clones, just under 95% of them singletons. Germline V gene sequence: CDR1 MDHEN, CDR2 SYDVKM. The CDR3 length is 16 residues. Germline trimming cut 6 bases from V and 4 bases from J; bases unmatched to any gene: 11. With regard to this clone: The antigen remains undetermined.

Specimen: CD4+ or CD8+ T cells sorted from blood, collected in a trial of the OX40 agonist ivuxolimab. The chain couples TRBV28 to TRBJ2-1; 8 bases match TRBD1. The clonotype comes from an adult with an advanced solid tumor such as melanoma, head and neck, liver or kidney cancer. DNA for the CDR3: TGTGCCAGCAGCCCCGCGGACAGGGTCGGGTACAATGAGCAGTTCTTC. Protein product: CASSPADRVGYNEQFF.